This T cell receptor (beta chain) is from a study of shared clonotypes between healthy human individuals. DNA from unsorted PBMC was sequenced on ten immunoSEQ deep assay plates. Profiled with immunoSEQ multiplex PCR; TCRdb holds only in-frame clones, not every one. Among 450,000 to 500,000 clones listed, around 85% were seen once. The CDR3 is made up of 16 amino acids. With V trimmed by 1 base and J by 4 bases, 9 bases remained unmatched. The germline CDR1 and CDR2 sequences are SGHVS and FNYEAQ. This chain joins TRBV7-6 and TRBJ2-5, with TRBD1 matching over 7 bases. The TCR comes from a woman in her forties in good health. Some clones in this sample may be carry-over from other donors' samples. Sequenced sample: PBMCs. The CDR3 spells CASSLGGQYEGETQYF. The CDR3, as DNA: TGTGCCAGCAGCTTAGGGGGACAGTACGAGGGAGAGACCCAGTACTTC.